This T cell receptor beta chain derives from a study of blood T cell repertoires in COVID-19. For the study at large: Sites in the United States, Italy and Spain provided acute and convalescent COVID-19 samples. From T cells, B-cell-depleted T cells, or PBMCs came the material, which was cDNA or gDNA.

Clones were read by immunoSEQ multiplex PCR, and TCRdb kept only the in-frame ones, dropping some. Of around 160,000 clones listed, approximately 95% were seen once; the top ten hold roughly 2.1%. Germline-derived CDR1 and CDR2 are DFQATT and SNEGSKA (reference sequence). The V segment lost 3 bases and the J segment 6 bases; nucleotides outside the gene matches: 14. The CDR3 runs 19 residues. In Seattle, patients joined the study during active infection and were tracked longitudinally. This sequence was found in a woman in her sixties with COVID-19, enrolled during active disease. The sample was peripheral blood. V gene TRBV20-1 combines with J gene TRBJ2-2; TRBD2 matches 15 bases. The CDR3 here is CSASPGLAGGPGRAGELFF. The CDR3, as DNA: TGCAGTGCTAGTCCCGGACTAGCGGGGGGGCCGGGGAGGGCCGGGGAGCTGTTTTTT.